The 15 T cell receptor beta chains presented below share a single source sample, sequenced in a study of T cells expressing NK-cell markers. TCRdb reworked the 5' RACE reads into one entry per CDR3 protein, no DNA. Seen in this sample are over 150,000 distinct CDR3 sequences; the ten most common clones hold roughly 21%. Sequencing was performed on blood T cells: a sorted CD56 or NKG2C T cell subset, CD4+ or CD8+ T cells, or bulk PBMC T cells (not recorded which). Source of these receptors: a man aged 18-70 years in good health.

This chain joins TRBV12-3 or TRBV12-4 and TRBJ2-7; TCRdb reports TRBD1, a call that lacks DNA to check it against. This CDR3 region has 14 residues. This CDR3 reads CASSRTGGYDEQYF.

The V and J genes are TRBV29-1 and TRBJ2-5; TCRdb selects TRBD2, and the lack of DNA leaves this call unchecked. This CDR3 contains 17 residues. From germline, CDR1 is SQVTM and CDR2 ANQGSEA. This CDR3 reads CSVARTGLADYQETQYF.

The gene calls are TRBV4-1 and TRBJ1-1; TCRdb picks TRBD1, but there is no DNA to check that call. This CDR3 has 17 amino acids. CDR1 and CDR2 from the germline V gene are MGHRA and YSYEKL. CDR3 sequence reads: CASSHPRTGGRYTEAFF.

This chain connects TRBV4-1 to TRBJ1-6. Looked up from germline, CDR1 is MGHRA and CDR2 is YSYEKL. The CDR3 runs 15 residues. CDR3: CASSQAQQRKSPLHF.

This chain connects TRBV7-8 to TRBJ2-2; TCRdb calls TRBD2, which cannot be checked without DNA. The CDR3 totals 16 residues. Germline CDR1 and CDR2: SGHVS and FQNEAQ. This CDR3 is CASSFAGEWNTGELFF.

The chain joins TRBV27 to TRBJ2-1; TCRdb lists TRBD2, though no DNA is available to test this call. The V gene's germline CDR1 is MNHEY and CDR2 SMNVEV (reference sequence). CDR3 length equals 16 residues. The CDR3 protein is CASSLLLAGGNNEQFF.

The J gene is TRBJ2-5, the V gene TRBV20-1. This CDR3 spans 14 amino acids. CDR1 and CDR2 (germline): DFQATT, SNEGSKA (reference sequence). CDR3 residues: CSARGWDQEINQYF.

The V call is TRBV5-1, the J call TRBJ2-3; the TCRdb D gene call, TRBD2, has no DNA to confirm it. CDR3 size: 16 residues. From germline, CDR1 is SGHRS and CDR2 YFSETQ. The CDR3 is CASSFTSGGGTDTQYF.

The V gene is TRBV27, the J gene TRBJ2-5. This CDR3 spans 14 amino acids. Germline loops: CDR1 MNHEY, CDR2 SMNVEV (reference sequence). CDR3 loop: CASSLGGEMKTQYF.

The chain links TRBV13 to TRBJ1-6. The CDR3 runs to 16 residues. Germline CDR1 is PRHDT and CDR2 is FYEKMQ (reference sequence). The CDR3 loop reads CASSHFRSGRNSPLHF.

The CDR3 is CASSAGQGYHEQYF. This sequence joins TRBV19 and TRBJ2-7; TCRdb gives TRBD1 as the D gene, but with no DNA this cannot be confirmed. The CDR3 contains 14 residues. Germline V gene data show CDR1 as LNHDA and CDR2 as SQIVND (reference sequence).

The chain is built from TRBV27 and TRBJ2-3; there is no DNA to check the TCRdb D call of TRBD1. CDR3 size: 17 residues. CDR1 is MNHEY, CDR2 SMNVEV, per germline (reference sequence). The CDR3 sequence is CASSPLWRQTSTDTQYF.

This CDR3 is CASSYSPGTDYTGELFF. V usage is TRBV6-5 and J usage is TRBJ2-2; no DNA is available, so the TRBD1 call from TCRdb remains unchecked. CDR3 length equals 17 residues. CDR1 is MNHEY, CDR2 SVGAGI, per germline.

The chain uses TRBV13 and TRBJ2-3; TCRdb's assignment of TRBD2 cannot be checked, as there is no DNA. The CDR3 is made up of 17 amino acids. From germline, CDR1 is PRHDT and CDR2 FYEKMQ (reference sequence). The CDR3 here is CASSLLAGGPSTDTQYF. The complete variable domain, with remaining parts taken from reference TRBV13 and TRBJ2-3, reads AAGVIQSPRHLIKEKRETATLKCYPIPRHDTVYWYQQGPGQDPQFLISFYEKMQSDKGSIPDRFSAQQFSDYHSELNMSSLELGDSALYFCASSLLAGGPSTDTQYFGPGTRLTVL.

The chain uses TRBV27 and TRBJ1-2. The length of the CDR3 is 14 residues. Looked up from germline, CDR1 is MNHEY and CDR2 is SMNVEV (reference sequence). Here the CDR3 reads CASSLSGGNYGYTF.